Sequencing of this TCR beta chain was carried out in a study of chemoradiotherapy in HPV16-positive cancers. For the study at large: A couple of HPV16-positive patients' cells yielded candidate HPV-specific clones and common motifs. Study-wide results and caveats: Functional assays defining HPV-specific T cells used only a couple of HPV16-positive patients.

About this clone: The antigen is not known.

The CDR3 extends over 14 amino acids. V lost 3 bases and J lost 0, with 8 bases in between. Germline values: CDR1 WSHSY, CDR2 SAAADI. Repertoires were sampled repeatedly during chemoradiotherapy. Sequencing used immunoSEQ multiplex PCR; TCRdb keeps in-frame clones, though not all of them. Of several thousand clones listed, around 88% are singletons. The receptor was derived from a human donor with HPV-associated anogenital cancer. The V gene is TRBV10-2, the J gene TRBJ1-2; D unclear. The source was blood, collected from a patient who underwent chemoradiotherapy. Here the CDR3 reads CASSDTVANYGYTF. The CDR3 nucleotides read TGCGCCAGCAGTGATACAGTTGCTAACTATGGCTACACCTTC.